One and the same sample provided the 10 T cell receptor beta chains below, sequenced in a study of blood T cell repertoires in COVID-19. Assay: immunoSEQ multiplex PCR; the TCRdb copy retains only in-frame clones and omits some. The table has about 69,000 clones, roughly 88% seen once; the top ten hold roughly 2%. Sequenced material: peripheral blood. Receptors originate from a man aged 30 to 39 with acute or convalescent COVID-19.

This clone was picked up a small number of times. DNA of the CDR3: TGTGCCAGTAGTCAGGGACAGGGAGGTCAGCCCCAGCATTTT. Its translation is CASSQGQGGQPQHF. This chain links TRBV19 with TRBJ1-5; 9 bases map to TRBD1. CDR1 and CDR2 from the germline V gene are LNHDA and SQIVND (reference sequence). With V trimmed by 5 bases and J by 6 bases, 5 bases remained unmatched. The CDR3 is 14 residues long.

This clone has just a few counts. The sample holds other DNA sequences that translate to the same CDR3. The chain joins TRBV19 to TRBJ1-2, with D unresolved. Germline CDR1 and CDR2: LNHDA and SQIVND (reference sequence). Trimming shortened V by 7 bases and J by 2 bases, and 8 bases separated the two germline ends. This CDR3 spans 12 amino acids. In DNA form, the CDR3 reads TGTGCCAGTACCTCCGGGAACTATGGCTACACCTTC. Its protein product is CASTSGNYGYTF.

CDR3 nucleotide sequence: TGTGCCAGCAGTCCGGACAGGTCGGACACTGAAGCTTTCTTT. Its protein product is CASSPDRSDTEAFF. V and J are TRBV6-5 and TRBJ1-1; 7 positions match TRBD1. CDR3 length: 14 amino acids. Trimming at V came to 5 bases and at J to 3 bases, leaving 6 bases not matched to a gene. Germline CDR1 is MNHEY and CDR2 is SVGAGI.

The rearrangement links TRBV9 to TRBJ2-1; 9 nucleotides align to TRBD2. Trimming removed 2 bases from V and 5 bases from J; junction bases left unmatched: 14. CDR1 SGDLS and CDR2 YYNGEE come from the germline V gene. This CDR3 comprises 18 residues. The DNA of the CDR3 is TGTGCCAGCAGCGTCCCTGAGGGACTAGCCCCCTTTAACAATGAGCAGTTCTTC. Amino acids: CASSVPEGLAPFNNEQFF.

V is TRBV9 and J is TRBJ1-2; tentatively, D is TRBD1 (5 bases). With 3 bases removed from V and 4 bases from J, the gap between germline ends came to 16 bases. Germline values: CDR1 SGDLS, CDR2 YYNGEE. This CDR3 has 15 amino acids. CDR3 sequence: CASSGGGENLYGYTF. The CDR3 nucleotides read TGTGCCAGCAGCGGTGGGGGGGAGAACCTCTATGGCTACACCTTC.

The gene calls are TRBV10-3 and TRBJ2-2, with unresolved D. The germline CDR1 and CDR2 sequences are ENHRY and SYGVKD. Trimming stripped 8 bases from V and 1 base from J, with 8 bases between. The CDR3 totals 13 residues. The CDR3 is CAIGLGNTGELFF. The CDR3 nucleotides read TGTGCCATCGGGCTGGGGAACACCGGGGAGCTGTTTTTT.

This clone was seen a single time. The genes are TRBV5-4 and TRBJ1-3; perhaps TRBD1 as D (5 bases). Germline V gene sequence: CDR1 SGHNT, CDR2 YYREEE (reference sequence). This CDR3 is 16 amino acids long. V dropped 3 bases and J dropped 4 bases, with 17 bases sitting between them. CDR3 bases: TGTGCCAGCAGCTCGGAGGGGAATAGGATGGGAAACACCATATATTTT. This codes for CASSSEGNRMGNTIYF. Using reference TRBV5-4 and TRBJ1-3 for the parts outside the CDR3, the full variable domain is ETGVTQSPTHLIKTRGQQVTLRCSSQSGHNTVSWYQQALGQGPQFIFQYYREEENGRGNFPPRFSGLQFPNYSSELNVNALELDDSALYLCASSSEGNRMGNTIYFGEGSWLTVV.

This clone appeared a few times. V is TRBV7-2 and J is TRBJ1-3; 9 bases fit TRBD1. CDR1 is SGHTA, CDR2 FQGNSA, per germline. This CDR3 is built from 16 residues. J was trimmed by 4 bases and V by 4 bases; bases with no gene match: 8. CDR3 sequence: CASSSPGQGLGNTIYF. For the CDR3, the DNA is TGTGCCAGCAGCTCTCCGGGACAGGGATTAGGAAACACCATATATTTT.

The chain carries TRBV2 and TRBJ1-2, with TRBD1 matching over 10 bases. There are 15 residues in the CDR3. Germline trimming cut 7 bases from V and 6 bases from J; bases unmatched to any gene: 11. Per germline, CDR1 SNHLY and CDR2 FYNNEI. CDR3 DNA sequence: TGTGCCAGCAACCTAAATCGGGGGACAGGGGATGGCTACACCTTC. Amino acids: CASNLNRGTGDGYTF.

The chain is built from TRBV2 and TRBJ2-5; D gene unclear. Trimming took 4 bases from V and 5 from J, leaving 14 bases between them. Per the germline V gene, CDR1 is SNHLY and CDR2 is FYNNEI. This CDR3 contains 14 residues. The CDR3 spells CASSGLTVKETQYF. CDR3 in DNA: TGTGCCAGCAGTGGATTGACTGTGAAGGAGACCCAGTACTTC.